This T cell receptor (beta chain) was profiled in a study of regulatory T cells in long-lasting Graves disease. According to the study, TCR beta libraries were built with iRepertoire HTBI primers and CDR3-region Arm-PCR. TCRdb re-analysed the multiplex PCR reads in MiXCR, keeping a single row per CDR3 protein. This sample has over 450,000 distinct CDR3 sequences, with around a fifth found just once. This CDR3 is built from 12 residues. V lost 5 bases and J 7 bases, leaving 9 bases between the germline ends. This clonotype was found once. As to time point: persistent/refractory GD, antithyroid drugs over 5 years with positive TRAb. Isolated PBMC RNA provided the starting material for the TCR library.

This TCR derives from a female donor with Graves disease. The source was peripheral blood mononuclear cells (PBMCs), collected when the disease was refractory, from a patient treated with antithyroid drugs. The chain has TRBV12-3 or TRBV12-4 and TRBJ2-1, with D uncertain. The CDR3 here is CASSPHGNEQFF. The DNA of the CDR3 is TGTGCCAGCAGTCCGCACGGGAATGAGCAGTTCTTC.